This T cell receptor beta chain was recovered during a study of monozygotic twins with inflammatory bowel disease. Study-wide results and limits: T cell subtypes were not distinguishable in this analysis. The results supported no single strong signal or clonotype associated with IBD.

Of note for this clonotype: Antigen: not known.

TCRdb derives one entry per CDR3 protein from the 5' RACE reads, leaving out DNA. The repertoire table contains some 300,000 distinct CDR3 sequences. In germline, CDR1 is DFQATT, CDR2 SNEGSKA (reference sequence). CDR3 length: 20 amino acids. Sequenced input: blood. The TCR originated in a human donor with ulcerative colitis or Crohn's disease, or a healthy co-twin of an affected twin (not recorded which). V and J are TRBV20-1 and TRBJ2-7; TCRdb's D call, TRBD2, is unchecked because there is no DNA. The CDR3 loop is CSAFPLGGLAGEYPAYEQYF.